Presented here are 6 T cell receptor beta chains from one specimen sequenced in a study of blood T cell repertoires in COVID-19. This table comes from immunoSEQ multiplex PCR, and its TCRdb copy is limited to in-frame clones, with some not included. The sample includes roughly 87,000 clones, approximately 89% of them seen just once. The sequencing input was peripheral blood. Receptors were obtained from a woman older than 75 with active COVID-19.

This chain joins TRBV9 and TRBJ2-5; TRBD1 agrees at 8 bases. V was pared by 3 bases and J by 5 bases, with 6 bases of the junction left unmatched. The CDR3 sequence is 14 residues long. Per germline, CDR1 SGDLS and CDR2 YYNGEE. CDR3 loop: CASSARQGWETQYF. The DNA of the CDR3 is TGTGCCAGCAGCGCCCGACAGGGGTGGGAGACCCAGTACTTC.

V is TRBV6-5 and J is TRBJ2-7; 10 nucleotides match TRBD2. Looked up from germline, CDR1 is MNHEY and CDR2 is SVGAGI. The CDR3 totals 15 residues. Trimming at V came to 11 bases and at J to 4 bases, leaving 14 bases not matched to a gene. CDR3: CASQASGRERYEQYF. CDR3 DNA sequence: TGTGCCTCTCAGGCTAGCGGGAGAGAAAGGTACGAGCAGTACTTC.

V is TRBV7-6 and J is TRBJ2-5; 16 nucleotides agree with TRBD2. The junction had 9 bases not matched to a gene; V was cut back by 0 bases and J by 2 bases. The length of the CDR3 is 20 residues. The germline V gene has CDR1 SGHVS and CDR2 FNYEAQ. The CDR3 reads CASSLAPGLAGGPGQETQYF. The CDR3 nucleotides read TGTGCCAGCAGCTTAGCTCCGGGACTAGCGGGAGGGCCTGGTCAAGAGACCCAGTACTTC.

The rearrangement links TRBV4-1 to TRBJ2-2; TRBD2 matches 9 bases. Germline V CDR1 and CDR2: MGHRA, YSYEKL. The CDR3 length is 16 residues. V gave up 0 bases and J gave up 5 bases; unmatched junction bases: 4. The CDR3 is CASSQERLAGTGELFF. In DNA, the CDR3 is TGCGCCAGCAGCCAAGAACGGCTAGCGGGAACCGGGGAGCTGTTTTTT.

V usage is TRBV5-1 and J usage is TRBJ2-5; no definite D call. The V gene's germline CDR1 is SGHRS and CDR2 YFSETQ. The CDR3 extends over 15 amino acids. Trimming cost V 0 bases and J 2 bases, with 11 bases left between them. The CDR3 DNA reads TGCGCCAGCAGCTTGGTTGAGTTACCGCAAGAGACCCAGTACTTC. This translates into CASSLVELPQETQYF.

The chain is built from TRBV5-4 and TRBJ2-3, with 15 bases aligning to TRBD2. CDR1 and CDR2 from the germline V gene are SGHNT and YYREEE (reference sequence). The CDR3 sequence is 16 residues long. V lost 4 bases to trimming and J lost 3 bases; unmatched junction nucleotides: 3. The CDR3 nucleotides are TGTGCCAGCAGCCGGACTAGCGGGGGGGGGACAGATACGCAGTATTTT. Residues: CASSRTSGGGTDTQYF.